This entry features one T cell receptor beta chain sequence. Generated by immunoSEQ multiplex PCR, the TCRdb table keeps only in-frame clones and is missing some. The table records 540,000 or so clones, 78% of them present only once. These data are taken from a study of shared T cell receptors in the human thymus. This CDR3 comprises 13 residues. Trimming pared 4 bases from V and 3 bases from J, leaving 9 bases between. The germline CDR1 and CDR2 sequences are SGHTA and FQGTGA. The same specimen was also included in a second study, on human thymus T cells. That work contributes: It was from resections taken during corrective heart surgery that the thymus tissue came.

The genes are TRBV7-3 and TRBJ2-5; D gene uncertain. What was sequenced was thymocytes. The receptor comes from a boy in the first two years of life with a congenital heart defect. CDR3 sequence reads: CASSSYEEETQYF. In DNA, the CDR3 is TGTGCCAGCAGCTCATATGAGGAAGAGACCCAGTACTTC. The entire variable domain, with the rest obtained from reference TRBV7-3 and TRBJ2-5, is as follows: GAGVSQTPSNKVTEKGKYVELRCDPISGHTALYWYRQSLGQGPEFLIYFQGTGAADDSGLPNDRFFAVRPEGSVSTLKIQRTERGDSAVYLCASSSYEEETQYFGPGTRLLVL.